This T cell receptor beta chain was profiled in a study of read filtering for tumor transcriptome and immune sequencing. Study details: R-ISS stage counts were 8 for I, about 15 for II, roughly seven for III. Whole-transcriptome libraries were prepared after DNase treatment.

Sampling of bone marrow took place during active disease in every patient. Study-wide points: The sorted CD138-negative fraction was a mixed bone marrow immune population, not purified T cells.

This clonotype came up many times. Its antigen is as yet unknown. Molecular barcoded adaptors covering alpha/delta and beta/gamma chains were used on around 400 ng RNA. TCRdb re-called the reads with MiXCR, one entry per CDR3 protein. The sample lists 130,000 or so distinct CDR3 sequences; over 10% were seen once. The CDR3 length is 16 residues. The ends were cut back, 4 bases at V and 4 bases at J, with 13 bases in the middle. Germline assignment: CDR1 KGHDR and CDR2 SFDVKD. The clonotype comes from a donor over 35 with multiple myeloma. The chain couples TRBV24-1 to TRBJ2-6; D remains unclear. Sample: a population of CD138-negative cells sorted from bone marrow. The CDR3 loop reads CATSDWTASGANVLTF. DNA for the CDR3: TGTGCCACCAGTGACTGGACCGCGTCAGGGGCCAACGTCCTGACTTTC.